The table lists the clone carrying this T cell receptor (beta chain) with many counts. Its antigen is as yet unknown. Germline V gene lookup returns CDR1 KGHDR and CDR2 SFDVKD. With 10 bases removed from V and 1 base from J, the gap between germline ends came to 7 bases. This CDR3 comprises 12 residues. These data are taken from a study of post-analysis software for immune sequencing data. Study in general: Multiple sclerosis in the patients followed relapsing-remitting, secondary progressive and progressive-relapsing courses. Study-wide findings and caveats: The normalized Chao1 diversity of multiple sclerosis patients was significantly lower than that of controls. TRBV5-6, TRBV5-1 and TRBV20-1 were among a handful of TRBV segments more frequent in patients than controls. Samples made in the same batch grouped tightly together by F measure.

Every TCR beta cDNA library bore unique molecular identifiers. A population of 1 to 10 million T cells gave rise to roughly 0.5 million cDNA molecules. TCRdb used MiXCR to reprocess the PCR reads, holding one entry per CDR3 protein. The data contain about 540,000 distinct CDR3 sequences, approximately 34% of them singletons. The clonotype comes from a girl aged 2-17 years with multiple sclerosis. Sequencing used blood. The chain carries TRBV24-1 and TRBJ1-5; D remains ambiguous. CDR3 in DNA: TGTGCCACGTCGGACAGCAATCAGCCCCAGCATTTT. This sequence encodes CATSDSNQPQHF.